This T cell receptor (beta chain) was captured in a study of PD-1 blockade in classical Hodgkin lymphoma. General observations from the study: Patients with a complete response exhibited baseline diversity comparable to newly diagnosed patients. At C4D1, TCR diversity had climbed significantly for CD4+ cells, though not for CD8+ cells.

There are 13 residues in the CDR3. V lost 3 bases, J lost 3 bases, and 10 bases lay in between. Germline V CDR1 and CDR2: GTSNPN, SVGIG (reference sequence). Clones were sequenced by immunoSEQ multiplex PCR, and TCRdb holds only the in-frame ones, with some missing. Among 30,000 to 45,000 clones listed, 88% were seen once. Each patient's relapse followed autologous stem cell transplantation, and brentuximab vedotin exposure varied. With respect to this clone: Its antigen is unknown.

The chain recombines TRBV30 with TRBJ2-3; the D is unclear. The sequence was obtained from a human donor with classical Hodgkin lymphoma. Sequenced here: peripheral blood mononuclear cells (PBMCs), sampled before the second cycle of nivolumab. CDR3 in DNA: TGTGCCTGGAGGAAGGTCCCTACAGATACGCAGTATTTT. It encodes CAWRKVPTDTQYF.